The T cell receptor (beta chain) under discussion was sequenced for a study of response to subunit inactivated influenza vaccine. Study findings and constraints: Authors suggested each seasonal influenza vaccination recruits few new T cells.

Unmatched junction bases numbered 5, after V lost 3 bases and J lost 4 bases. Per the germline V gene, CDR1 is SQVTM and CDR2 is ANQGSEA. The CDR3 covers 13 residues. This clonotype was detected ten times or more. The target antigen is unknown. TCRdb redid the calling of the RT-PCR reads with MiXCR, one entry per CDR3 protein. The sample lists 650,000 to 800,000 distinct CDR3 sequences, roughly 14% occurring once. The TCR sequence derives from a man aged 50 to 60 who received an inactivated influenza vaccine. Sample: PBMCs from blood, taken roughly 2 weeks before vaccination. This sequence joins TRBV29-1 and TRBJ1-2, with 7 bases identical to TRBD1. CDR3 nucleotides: TGCAGCGTTGATCCCCGGGACAGCTATGGCTACACCTTC. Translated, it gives CSVDPRDSYGYTF.